This TCR beta chain was sequenced for a study of beta chain features in type 1 diabetes (dated by TCRdb to about 2018). Study-level background: No differences in mean age, gender distribution, total cell number or subset yield were found between patients and healthy donors. A total of around 100 million sorted cells were examined across all samples, and RNA yield correlated strongly with the number of cells per subset. The study compared TCRB repertoires of sorted circulating CD4+ T cell subsets between recently diagnosed type 1 diabetes patients and matched healthy donors. Regulatory and stem cell-like memory subsets were isolated from only 8 patients and roughly 8 healthy donors, whereas naive and central memory subsets came from all 28 donors.

Each donor gave one peripheral blood draw, around 100 mL on average, collected into heparinised tubes. Using a panel that included CD45RO, CCR7, CD25, CD127, CD95 and CD27, naive, central memory, regulatory and stem cell-like memory CD4+ T cells were sorted on a BD FACSAria II. A purity above 98% was achieved for all sorted populations. PBMCs were isolated right away by Lymphoprep density gradient centrifugation and were stained directly, without culture. Samples were stained and sorted in pairs, with one healthy donor and one patient per experiment, so that batch effects were minimized. This clone was seen a handful of times. Its cognate antigen has yet to be identified. No much larger clonotype is one base removed from it; base qualities were not supplied. The study at large found these results: PCR might favor shorter templates, but patient and control samples were amplified and corrected together, so any skew would affect both groups equally. Naive, central memory and regulatory TCRB repertoires appeared to be more similar among patients than among healthy donors. At VDJ recombination sites, type 1 diabetes patients had fewer insertions and more deleted nucleotides, which implies abnormalities in thymic rearrangement. Type 1 diabetes patients showed a moderate but significant shortening of TCRB CDR3 length in all four CD4+ subsets. Because cDNA was sequenced instead of genomic DNA, highly expressing activated cells could be over-represented, though the groups showed no difference in activation or CD3 levels. Because small numbers of individuals were included in the HLA sub-analyses, any influence of HLA type on TCRB rearrangement was left unresolved.

V lost 0 bases and J lost 5 bases; the stretch between them is 10 bases long. Sequences LGHNA (CDR1) and YSLEER (CDR2) are obtained from the germline V gene. Inclusive of the bounding cysteine and phenylalanine, the CDR3 is 14 residues long. Just the 42-base CDR3 DNA is kept, in frame starting at base 1. The entire isolated RNA was reverse transcribed using the High Capacity cDNA Reverse Transcription Kit, and thus expressed TCRB transcripts were sequenced. Deep immunoSEQ sequencing was applied to naive, central memory and regulatory T cell samples, giving an average of roughly 3.6 million total reads per sample. Sorted cells were lysed in RLT buffer, and RNA was extracted using DNase-treated RNeasy Micro or Mini kits according to cell number. To prevent cross-contamination, each cell subset was processed individually, whereas patient and healthy donor samples were processed jointly. The immunoSEQ multiplex PCR was used to amplify TCRB sequences from cDNA, generating 87-bp fragments that spanned the CDR3 region. Sequencing of the amplicons was done on the Illumina HiSeq platform. The original pipeline was this. PCR bias was corrected computationally using synthetic template baselines, and reads within Hamming distance 2 were collapsed, with unmergeable singletons discarded. Reads were aligned against IMGT to assign V, D and J genes, CDR3 length and insertions or deletions at six rearrangement sites. Within each subset, clonotype counts were normalized to the number of sorted cells before true diversity and Gini coefficients were calculated with the tcR R package. The overlap coefficient, calculated on TCRB nucleotide sequences, was used to quantify repertoire sharing. Out-of-frame TCRB sequences from naive cells were analyzed as a proxy for the pre-selection repertoire. TCRdb holds this immuneACCESS table with in-frame rearrangements only. Some clones are missing; in checked studies, unresolved V genes explain under half, and the rest has no known cause. That table is the source of V, J and clone size, and D and trimming were worked out from the DNA. The sample table contains hundreds of thousands of clones; only one count was recorded for more than 12% of them. Of the sample, just under 0.04% is held by the ten largest clones.

The source material was naive CD4+ T cells from blood. The intended sense of this specimen's cell subset or site label: true naive CD4+ T cells. The sequence was obtained from a man younger than 35 with type 1 diabetes. The V gene is TRBV4-3 and the J gene is TRBJ1-2, with an unclear D gene assignment. The CDR3 loop reads CASSQEAGLYGYTF. In nucleotides, the sequence is TGCGCCAGCAGCCAAGAGGCAGGCCTATATGGCTACACCTTC.